This entry lists 29 T cell receptor beta chains sequenced from one sample in a study of T cell clones after liver transplantation. The protocol was immunoSEQ multiplex PCR, while the TCRdb copy is restricted to in-frame clones and leaves out a portion. Among over 70,000 clones, about four fifths were seen once, and the ten largest hold about 0.79%. Sequenced material: CD4+ T cells from blood, taken 12 months after liver transplant. These receptors came from a human patient who received a liver transplant. Some T cells may arise from the graft donor.

This chain joins TRBV18 and TRBJ1-1; 9 positions match TRBD1. J was trimmed by 5 bases and V by 5 bases; bases with no gene match: 9. CDR3 length: 15 amino acids. Germline loops: CDR1 KGHSH, CDR2 LQKENI. CDR3: CASSSTGGEGTEAFF. In DNA, the CDR3 is TGTGCCAGCTCAAGCACAGGGGGCGAGGGAACTGAAGCTTTCTTT. Filled out from reference TRBV18 and TRBJ1-1, the complete variable domain reads NAGVMQNPRHLVRRRGQEARLRCSPMKGHSHVYWYRQLPEEGLKFMVYLQKENIIDESGMPKERFSAEFPKEGPSILRIQQVVRGDSAAYFCASSSTGGEGTEAFFGQGTRLTVV.

This clone was counted only a few times. The chain joins TRBV7-2 to TRBJ2-7; D is unresolved. V was trimmed by 2 bases and J by 3 bases, leaving 20 bases between them. Germline assignment: CDR1 SGHTA and CDR2 FQGNSA. This CDR3 region has 17 residues. The CDR3: CASSLSRALLRRYEQYF. Written as DNA, the CDR3 is TGTGCCAGCAGCTTAAGCCGGGCCCTATTACGACGCTACGAGCAGTACTTC.

The chain recombines TRBV6-5 with TRBJ1-2; 10 bases fit TRBD1. Germline CDR1 and CDR2: MNHEY and SVGAGI. The CDR3 sequence is 14 residues long. With V trimmed by 2 bases and J by 8 bases, 5 bases remained unmatched. The DNA for the CDR3 is TGTGCCAGCAGTTACCCTGGGACAGGGGAAGGCTACACCTTC. Translating gives CASSYPGTGEGYTF.

J is TRBJ1-2 and V is TRBV11-3; TRBD1 is a possible D gene (5 bases). The CDR3 consists of 17 residues. The V end was cut by 2 bases, the J end by 0 bases, with 16 bases between. The germline gives CDR1 SGHNT, CDR2 YENEEA. This chain's CDR3 is CASSLNPLVGPNYGYTF. CDR3 coding DNA: TGTGCCAGCAGCTTAAATCCCCTTGTGGGGCCTAACTATGGCTACACCTTC.

This clone rates as medium-sized. The V call is TRBV15, the J call TRBJ1-3; no clear D. The ends were cut back, 0 bases at V and 3 bases at J, with 12 bases in the middle. CDR1 and CDR2 from the germline V gene are LNHNV and YYDKDF (reference sequence). The CDR3 loop spans 16 amino acids. CDR3 sequence reads: CATSRELTISGNTIYF. CDR3 coding DNA: TGTGCCACCAGCAGAGAGTTGACCATAAGTGGAAACACCATATATTTT.

V is TRBV9 and J is TRBJ1-2, with TRBD1 matching 10 bases. J gave up 4 bases and V 5 bases, and 17 bases lay outside the gene matches. Germline assignment: CDR1 SGDLS and CDR2 YYNGEE. The CDR3 is made up of 18 amino acids. The CDR3 spells CASSPGTGELVRGYGYTF. Written as DNA, the CDR3 is TGTGCCAGCAGTCCCGGGACAGGGGAGTTGGTGCGAGGCTATGGCTACACCTTC. Full variable domain (remainder filled in from reference TRBV9 and TRBJ1-2): DSGVTQTPKHLITATGQRVTLRCSPRSGDLSVYWYQQSLDQGLQFLIQYYNGEERAKGNILERFSAQQFPDLHSELNLSSLELGDSALYFCASSPGTGELVRGYGYTFGSGTRLTVV.

The chain employs TRBV18 and TRBJ2-1; 8 positions agree with TRBD1. The CDR3 totals 14 residues. Germline CDR1 and CDR2: KGHSH and LQKENI. With V trimmed by 3 bases and J by 5 bases, 3 bases remained unmatched. The CDR3 DNA sequence: TGTGCCAGCTCACCGCGGACAGGGAACAATGAGCAGTTCTTC. Its translation: CASSPRTGNNEQFF.

The chain employs TRBV19 and TRBJ1-1; D is undetermined. This CDR3 spans 14 amino acids. Per germline, CDR1 LNHDA and CDR2 SQIVND (reference sequence). The V and J ends lost 10 bases and 4 bases respectively, with 19 bases between them. The CDR3 DNA is TGTGCCACCATAAACCCAGGCGTGATCACTGAAGCTTTCTTT. Encoded protein: CATINPGVITEAFF.

The chain employs TRBV7-2 and TRBJ1-2; D is perhaps TRBD1 (6 bases). The V end lost 1 base, the J end lost 8 bases, and 23 bases lay between the germline ends. The CDR3 consists of 17 residues. Looked up from germline, CDR1 is SGHTA and CDR2 is FQGNSA. The DNA for the CDR3 is TGTGCCAGCAGCTTAGGATTACAGGGACGTTTTTTGAGCGGCTACACCTTC. Protein sequence: CASSLGLQGRFLSGYTF.

J is TRBJ2-7 and V is TRBV27, with 9 bases lining up with TRBD1. The CDR3 is 15 residues long. J lost 2 bases, V lost 6 bases, and 8 bases had no gene match. From germline, CDR1 is MNHEY and CDR2 SMNVEV (reference sequence). DNA of the CDR3: TGTGCCAGCAGCGGATCCCGACAGGGGGCCTACGAGCAGTACTTC. Protein: CASSGSRQGAYEQYF.

This chain links TRBV7-9 with TRBJ2-7, with 11 bases matching TRBD1. Losses at the gene ends were 5 bases for V and 2 bases for J; bases not matched to a gene: 8. Germline V gene data show CDR1 as SEHNR and CDR2 as FQNEAQ (reference sequence). The CDR3 length is 16 residues. The CDR3 sequence: CASSAPGQGGPYEQYF. Written as DNA, the CDR3 is TGTGCCAGCAGCGCGCCGGGACAGGGGGGTCCCTACGAGCAGTACTTC.

The table lists this clone with a count of one. This chain links TRBV7-6 with TRBJ2-5; D unclear. V was pared by 3 bases and J by 2 bases, with 10 bases between. The CDR3 covers 14 residues. Germline CDR1 reads SGHVS; CDR2 reads FNYEAQ. The DNA for the CDR3 is TGTGCCAGCAGCTTGAACACGGTACAAGAGACCCAGTACTTC. Residues: CASSLNTVQETQYF.

This clone appeared many times. The chain employs TRBV9 and TRBJ1-1; D is unresolved. Between the trimmed V and J ends, which lost 7 bases and 4 bases, there was a span of 17 bases. The CDR3 covers 14 residues. Germline CDR1 is SGDLS and CDR2 is YYNGEE. CDR3 sequence reads: CASVPGLEGTEAFF. The CDR3 DNA reads TGTGCCAGCGTCCCAGGCCTCGAGGGCACTGAAGCTTTCTTT.

The chain combines TRBV6-6 with TRBJ2-5; TRBD1 matches 9 bases. The CDR3 is 14 amino acids. CDR1 is MNHNY and CDR2 is SVGAGI in the germline V gene (reference sequence). Trimming took 10 bases from V and 5 from J; bases not matched to a gene: 11. The DNA for the CDR3 is TGTGCCACCTTAGCACAGGGGGCGCGGGAGACCCAGTACTTC. Residues: CATLAQGARETQYF.

The chain couples TRBV5-6 to TRBJ2-5; D is unresolved. The V gene lost 3 bases and the J gene lost 4 bases, with 16 bases spanning the gap. The CDR3 sequence is 15 residues long. The germline V gene has CDR1 SGHDT and CDR2 YYEEEE. As DNA, the CDR3 is TGTGCCAGCAGCTACGGTGGGGTGGGCCGAGAGACCCAGTACTTC. Translated, it gives CASSYGGVGRETQYF.

The V gene is TRBV28, the J gene TRBJ2-5, with D unresolved. The CDR3 length is 16 residues. Looked up from germline, CDR1 is MDHEN and CDR2 is SYDVKM. Trimming took 8 bases from V and 3 from J, leaving 22 bases between them. CDR3 nucleotides: TGTGCCAGCCAAAGCCTGGCGCGGAGTCTTAAAGAGACCCAGTACTTC. Protein product: CASQSLARSLKETQYF.

This chain joins TRBV4-3 and TRBJ2-1, with 10 positions matching TRBD2. Trimming removed 3 bases from V and 6 bases from J; junction bases left unmatched: 8. CDR1 and CDR2 (germline): LGHNA, YSLEER. The CDR3 covers 16 residues. The CDR3 is CASSHGLAEPFNEQFF. As DNA, the CDR3 is TGCGCCAGCAGCCACGGACTAGCGGAGCCGTTCAATGAGCAGTTCTTC.

The chain has TRBV6-1 and TRBJ2-1, with D unclear. V dropped 4 bases and J dropped 2 bases, with 3 bases sitting between them. The CDR3 length is 12 residues. Germline CDR1 MNHNS, CDR2 SASEGT. The CDR3 region has the DNA TGTGCCAGCAGTGCTACCTACAATGAGCAGTTCTTC. Protein product: CASSATYNEQFF.

The chain links TRBV14 to TRBJ2-3, with D unresolved. V was pared by 1 base and J by 0 bases, with 17 bases between. Germline assignment: CDR1 SGHDN and CDR2 FVKESK. The CDR3 extends over 18 amino acids. CDR3 region: CASSQVKAHLRSTDTQYF. As DNA, the CDR3 is TGTGCCAGCAGCCAAGTTAAGGCACACCTGAGGAGCACAGATACGCAGTATTTT.

This chain links TRBV30 with TRBJ1-2, with 7 bases matching TRBD1. The CDR3 has 14 amino acids. V shed 3 bases and J 8 bases; nucleotides not matched to a gene: 12. Looked up from germline, CDR1 is GTSNPN and CDR2 is SVGIG (reference sequence). CDR3 bases: TGTGCCTGGAGCACTCCCGGGACAGACATGGGCTACACCTTC. Protein: CAWSTPGTDMGYTF.

This rearrangement joins TRBV18 to TRBJ2-5, with 13 bases identical to TRBD2. Germline CDR1 KGHSH, CDR2 LQKENI. The CDR3 runs to 17 residues. Trimming removed 3 bases from V and 2 bases from J; junction bases left unmatched: 6. CDR3 bases: TGTGCCAGCTCACCTCCGGGACTAGCGGGACAGCAAGAGACCCAGTACTTC. It specifies CASSPPGLAGQQETQYF.

This rearrangement joins TRBV2 to TRBJ2-2; TRBD2 aligns across 13 bases. The CDR3 contains 18 residues. Germline CDR1 and CDR2: SNHLY and FYNNEI. V was pared by 6 bases and J by 0 bases, with 7 bases of the junction left unmatched. CDR3 in DNA: TGTGCCAGCAGCTGGACTAGCGGGAGCGGCGCGAACACCGGGGAGCTGTTTTTT. Its translation is CASSWTSGSGANTGELFF.

This chain uses TRBV4-1 with TRBJ1-2; no firm D call. The length of the CDR3 is 15 residues. The germline CDR1 and CDR2 sequences are MGHRA and YSYEKL. V lost 0 bases, J lost 5 bases, and 13 bases lay in between. In nucleotides, the CDR3 is TGCGCCAGCAGCCAAGATATGTCCTTCCTATATGGCTACACCTTC. It codes for CASSQDMSFLYGYTF.

The V and J genes are TRBV11-3 and TRBJ2-3, with D possibly TRBD2 on 6 matching bases. From germline, CDR1 is SGHNT and CDR2 YENEEA. The V gene lost 1 base and the J gene lost 11 bases, with 13 bases spanning the gap. This CDR3 contains 13 residues. CDR3 loop: CASSLVAGGLQYF. CDR3 DNA: TGTGCCAGCAGCTTAGTCGCCGGGGGACTGCAGTATTTT.

With regard to this clone: Other DNA variants within this sample encode the same CDR3. The chain couples TRBV5-1 to TRBJ2-3; D gene uncertain. Trimming removed 4 bases from V and 3 bases from J, with 9 bases in between. This CDR3 has 13 amino acids. CDR1 is SGHRS and CDR2 is YFSETQ in the germline V gene. The CDR3 nucleotides are TGCGCCAGCAGCCCGGACGGGACAGATACGCAGTATTTT. It encodes CASSPDGTDTQYF.

The chain joins TRBV5-1 to TRBJ2-5; D remains unclear. The CDR3 runs to 14 residues. The V and J ends lost 0 bases and 0 bases respectively, with 6 bases between them. CDR1 is SGHRS, CDR2 YFSETQ, per germline. In DNA form, the CDR3 reads TGCGCCAGCAGCTTGGAAGGGTACCAAGAGACCCAGTACTTC. Translation gives CASSLEGYQETQYF.

J is TRBJ1-2 and V is TRBV21-1; the table names TRBD1, a call not compared with the DNA. TRBV21-1 is marked as a pseudogene. The CDR3 spans 18 residues. The CDR3: CASSKDGRRTGLGYGYTF. The CDR3, as DNA: TGTGCCAGCAGCAAAGACGGTCGGAGGACAGGGTTAGGCTATGGCTACACCTTC.

V usage is TRBV28 and J usage is TRBJ1-5; 8 bases map to TRBD1. Germline V gene data show CDR1 as MDHEN and CDR2 as SYDVKM. Trimming took 7 bases from V and 6 from J; bases not matched to a gene: 2. The CDR3 covers 12 residues. CDR3 region: CASTDRGQPQHF. The CDR3 bases are TGTGCCAGCACCGACAGGGGTCAGCCCCAGCATTTT. The full variable domain, completed using reference TRBV28 and TRBJ1-5, is DVKVTQSSRYLVKRTGEKVFLECVQDMDHENMFWYRQDPGLGLRLIYFSYDVKMKEKGDIPEGYSVSREKKERFSLILESASTNQTSMYLCASTDRGQPQHFGDGTRLSIL.

This clone has a handful of counts. This chain links TRBV5-1 with TRBJ1-2; 7 positions agree with TRBD1. Germline lookup yields CDR1 SGHRS and CDR2 YFSETQ. After removal of 4 bases from V and 4 bases from J, the junction contained 4 bases not matched to a gene. The CDR3 totals 13 residues. CDR3 region: CASSPGTVYGYTF. The CDR3 bases are TGCGCCAGCAGCCCAGGGACAGTCTATGGCTACACCTTC.